This is a list of T cell receptor beta chains from one sample in a study of OX40 agonist ivuxolimab in advanced cancers. Assay: immunoSEQ multiplex PCR; the TCRdb copy retains only in-frame clones and omits some. This table holds under 20,000 clones, around nine tenths found once. The sample was CD4+ or CD8+ T cells sorted from blood, taken in a trial of the OX40 agonist ivuxolimab. The source of these receptors is an adult with an advanced solid tumor such as melanoma, head and neck, liver or kidney cancer. The CDR3 runs from the conserved cysteine through the conserved F or W. A D gene is named only where the DNA matches it firmly. Expanded clones get a size class; other rows say once, few or many, or leave the size out.

J: TRBJ2-4
D: TRBD2
V: TRBV13
size: -
length: 21
DNA: TGTGCCAGCAGCTTAGTGCAGTCTCCTTGGCTAGCGGGGGGCGCCAAAAACATTCAGTACTTC
CDR3: CASSLVQSPWLAGGAKNIQYF

J: TRBJ2-3
D: -
V: TRBV9
size: -
length: 12
DNA: TGTGCCAGCAGCCTCAGTGCAGATACGCAGTATTTT
CDR3: CASSLSADTQYF

J: TRBJ2-5
D: TRBD2
V: TRBV7-9
size: -
length: 17
DNA: TGTGCCAGCAGCTTAGTTGCGGGGGAATGGCTCCAAGAGACCCAGTACTTC
CDR3: CASSLVAGEWLQETQYF

J: TRBJ2-7
D: TRBD2
V: TRBV27
size: -
length: 15
DNA: TGTGCCAGCAGTTCAGGGACTAGCGGGAGGGACGAGCAGTACTTC
CDR3: CASSSGTSGRDEQYF

J: TRBJ2-7
D: -
V: TRBV5-6
size: once
length: 14
DNA: TGTGCCAGCAGAACGAGTCGAGTTTTACATAAGCAGTACTTC
CDR3: CASRTSRVLHKQYF

J: TRBJ2-7
D: -
V: TRBV7-9
size: -
length: 13
DNA: TGTGCCAGCAGCCAAGACGTGTCTTACGAGCAGTACTTC
CDR3: CASSQDVSYEQYF

J: TRBJ2-7
D: -
V: TRBV11-3
size: -
length: 15
DNA: TGTGCCAGCAGCCAGCGGGACAACCCCCGGGGGGAGCAGTACTTC
CDR3: CASSQRDNPRGEQYF

J: TRBJ2-1
D: -
V: TRBV7-9
size: -
length: 14
DNA: TGTGCCAGCAGCTACTCCGGGACTGTCAATGAGCAGTTCTTC
CDR3: CASSYSGTVNEQFF

J: TRBJ2-7
D: TRBD2
V: TRBV9
size: -
length: 15
DNA: TGTGCCAGCAGCGAGGGACTAGCGGCGACCTACGAGCAGTACTTC
CDR3: CASSEGLAATYEQYF

J: TRBJ2-7
D: -
V: TRBV6-1
size: -
length: 15
DNA: TGTGCCAGCAGTGACGTGACCACGCCACCCTACGAGCAGTACTTC
CDR3: CASSDVTTPPYEQYF

J: TRBJ2-7
D: -
V: TRBV14
size: -
length: 18
DNA: TGTGCCAGCAGCCAAGATATGGTGTTGGGTATTTCATTCCACGAGCAGTACTTC
CDR3: CASSQDMVLGISFHEQYF

J: TRBJ1-4
D: TRBD1
V: TRBV5-6
size: -
length: 14
DNA: TGTGCCAGCAGCGTGACAGGGGATAATGAAAAACTGTTTTTT
CDR3: CASSVTGDNEKLFF

J: TRBJ2-1
D: -
V: TRBV5-6
size: -
length: 11
DNA: TGTGCCAGCAGCTTGTACAATGAGCAGTTCTTC
CDR3: CASSLYNEQFF

J: TRBJ2-1
D: TRBD2
V: TRBV7-9
size: -
length: 15
DNA: TGTGCCAGCAGCCTCCGGACTAGCGCCAACAATGAGCAGTTCTTC
CDR3: CASSLRTSANNEQFF

J: TRBJ2-5
D: TRBD2
V: TRBV5-8
size: -
length: 15
DNA: TGTGCCAGCAGCTTGGTTGGGACTAGCGGGAGGACCCAGTACTTC
CDR3: CASSLVGTSGRTQYF

J: TRBJ2-2
D: TRBD2
V: TRBV29-1
size: -
length: 14
DNA: TGCAGCGTTTTAGCGGGGCCGAACACCGGGGAGCTGTTTTTT
CDR3: CSVLAGPNTGELFF

J: TRBJ2-2
D: -
V: TRBV7-6
size: -
length: 16
DNA: TGTGCCAGCAGCTTATCGACCGACTCGTACACCGGGGAGCTGTTTTTT
CDR3: CASSLSTDSYTGELFF

J: TRBJ2-3
D: TRBD2
V: TRBV10-2
size: -
length: 16
DNA: TGCGCCAGCAGTCCCGGGAGGGCCTTCAGTTCAGATACGCAGTATTTT
CDR3: CASSPGRAFSSDTQYF

J: TRBJ2-7
D: -
V: TRBV7-8
size: -
length: 13
DNA: TGTGCCAGCAGCTTTGGCTCTTCCTACGAGCAGTACTTC
CDR3: CASSFGSSYEQYF

J: TRBJ1-5
D: -
V: TRBV11-3
size: -
length: 15
DNA: TGTGCCAGCAGCTTAGGCTGGGGTAACAATCAGCCCCAGCATTTT
CDR3: CASSLGWGNNQPQHF

J: TRBJ2-1
D: TRBD1
V: TRBV29-1
size: -
length: 15
DNA: TGCAGCCTAAAGGGACAGACGAGCTCCTACAATGAGCAGTTCTTC
CDR3: CSLKGQTSSYNEQFF

J: TRBJ2-3
D: TRBD2
V: TRBV27
size: -
length: 15
DNA: TGTGCCAGCAGTTTATGGACTAGCGGGGCAGATACGCAGTATTTT
CDR3: CASSLWTSGADTQYF

J: TRBJ2-1
D: TRBD2
V: TRBV13
size: -
length: 15
DNA: TGTGTCAGCAGCTTAGCACTAGCGGGGTACAATGAGCAGTTCTTC
CDR3: CVSSLALAGYNEQFF

J: TRBJ2-1
D: -
V: TRBV9
size: medium-sized
length: 13
DNA: TGTGCCAGCAGCGTAGGGGGAGTCAGTGAGCAGTTCTTC
CDR3: CASSVGGVSEQFF

J: TRBJ1-2
D: TRBD1
V: TRBV19
size: -
length: 12
DNA: TGTGCCGTAGGACAGGGGGCGAATGGCTACACCTTC
CDR3: CAVGQGANGYTF

J: TRBJ1-5
D: -
V: TRBV19
size: -
length: 15
DNA: TGTGCCAGTAGTATAGGTCTTCCGGAGAGTTGGCCCCAGCATTTT
CDR3: CASSIGLPESWPQHF

J: TRBJ2-5
D: -
V: TRBV4-2
size: few
length: 14
DNA: TGTGCCAGCAGCTTTGGTGAGGGCCCGGAGACCCAGTACTTC
CDR3: CASSFGEGPETQYF

J: TRBJ2-7
D: TRBD1
V: TRBV6-6
size: -
length: 15
DNA: TGTGCCAGCACCCTCGGGACAGGGAAGTCCTACGAGCAGTACTTC
CDR3: CASTLGTGKSYEQYF

J: TRBJ2-3
D: -
V: TRBV19
size: -
length: 16
DNA: TGTGCCAGTAGTATCCCGGGGGATCTTAGCACAGATACGCAGTATTTT
CDR3: CASSIPGDLSTDTQYF